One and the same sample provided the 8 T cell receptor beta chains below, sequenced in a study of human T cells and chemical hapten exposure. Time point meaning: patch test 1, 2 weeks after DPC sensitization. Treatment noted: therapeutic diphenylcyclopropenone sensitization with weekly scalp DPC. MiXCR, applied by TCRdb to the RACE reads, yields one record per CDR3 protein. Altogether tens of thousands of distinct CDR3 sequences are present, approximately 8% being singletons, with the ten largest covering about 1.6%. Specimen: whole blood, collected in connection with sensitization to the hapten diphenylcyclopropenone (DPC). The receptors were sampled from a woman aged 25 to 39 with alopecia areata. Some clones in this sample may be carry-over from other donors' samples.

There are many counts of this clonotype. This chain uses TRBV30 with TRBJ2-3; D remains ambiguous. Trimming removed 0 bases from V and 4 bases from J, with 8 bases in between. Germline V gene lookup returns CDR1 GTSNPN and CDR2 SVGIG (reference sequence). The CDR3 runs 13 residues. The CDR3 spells CAWSVRVPDTQYF. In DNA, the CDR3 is TGTGCCTGGAGTGTAAGGGTTCCAGATACGCAGTATTTT.

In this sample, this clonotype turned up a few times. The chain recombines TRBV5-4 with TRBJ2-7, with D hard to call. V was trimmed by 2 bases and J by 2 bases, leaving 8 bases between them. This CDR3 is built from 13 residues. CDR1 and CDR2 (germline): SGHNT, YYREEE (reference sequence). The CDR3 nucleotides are TGTGCCAGCAGCTTTGGTGCAGCCTACGAGCAGTACTTC. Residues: CASSFGAAYEQYF.

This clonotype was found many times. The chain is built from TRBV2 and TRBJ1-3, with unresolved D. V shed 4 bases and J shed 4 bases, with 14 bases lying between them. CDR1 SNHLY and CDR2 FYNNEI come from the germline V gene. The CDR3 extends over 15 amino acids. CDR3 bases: TGTGCCAGCAGTGGAGTCGGGCCCCGCGGAAACACCATATATTTT. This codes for CASSGVGPRGNTIYF.

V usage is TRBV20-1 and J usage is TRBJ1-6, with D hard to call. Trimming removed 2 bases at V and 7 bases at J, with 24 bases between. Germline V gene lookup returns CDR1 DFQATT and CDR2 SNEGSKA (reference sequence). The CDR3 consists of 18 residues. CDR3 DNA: TGCAGTGCTAGACGCCTTGTCGCTGACCCCAAAAGAAATTCACCCCTCCACTTT. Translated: CSARRLVADPKRNSPLHF.

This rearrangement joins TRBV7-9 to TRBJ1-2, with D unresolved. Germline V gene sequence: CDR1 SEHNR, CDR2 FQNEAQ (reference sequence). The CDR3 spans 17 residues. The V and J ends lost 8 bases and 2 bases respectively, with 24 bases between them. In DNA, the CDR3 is TGTGCCAGCGTTTATCGGGTCCCGAGGACGGAAAACTATGGCTACACCTTC. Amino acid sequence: CASVYRVPRTENYGYTF.

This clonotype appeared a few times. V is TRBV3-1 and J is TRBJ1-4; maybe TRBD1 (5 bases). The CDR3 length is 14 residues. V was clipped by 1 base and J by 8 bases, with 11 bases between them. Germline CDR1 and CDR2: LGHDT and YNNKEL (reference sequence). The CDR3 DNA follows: TGTGCCAGCAGCCAAGCATTCCAGGGAGAAAAACTGTTTTTT. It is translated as CASSQAFQGEKLFF.

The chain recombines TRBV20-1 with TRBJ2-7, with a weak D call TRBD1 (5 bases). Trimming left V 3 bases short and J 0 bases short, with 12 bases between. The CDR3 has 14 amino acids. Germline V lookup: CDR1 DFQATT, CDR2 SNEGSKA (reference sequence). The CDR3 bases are TGCAGTGCTAGGGGGCCAGCGTTCTCCTACGAGCAGTACTTC. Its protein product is CSARGPAFSYEQYF.

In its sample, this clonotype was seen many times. The CDR3 DNA reads TGCGCCAGCAGCTCGGACGCGGGGAGCACAGATACGCAGTATTTT. This sequence encodes CASSSDAGSTDTQYF. The rearrangement uses TRBV5-1 and TRBJ2-3, with D perhaps TRBD2 (6 bases). Trimming removed 3 bases from V and 0 bases from J, with 11 bases in between. CDR1 is SGHRS and CDR2 is YFSETQ in the germline V gene. CDR3 size: 15 residues.